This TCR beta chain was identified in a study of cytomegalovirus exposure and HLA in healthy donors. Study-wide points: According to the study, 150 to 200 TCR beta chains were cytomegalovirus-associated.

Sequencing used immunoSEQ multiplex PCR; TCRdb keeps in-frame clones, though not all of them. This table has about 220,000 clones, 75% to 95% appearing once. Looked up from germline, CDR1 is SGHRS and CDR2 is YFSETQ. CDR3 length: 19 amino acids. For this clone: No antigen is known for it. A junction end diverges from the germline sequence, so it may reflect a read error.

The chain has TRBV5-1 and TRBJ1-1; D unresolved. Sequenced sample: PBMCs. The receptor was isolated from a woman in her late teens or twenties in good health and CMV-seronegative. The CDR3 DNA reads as TGCGCCAGCAGGTTGGGCTCATTATCCATACTGAGGATGAACACTGAAGCTTTCTTT. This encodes CASRLGSLSILRMNTEAFF.